Sequencing of this TCR beta chain was carried out in a study of monozygotic twins with inflammatory bowel disease. Regarding the study as a whole: No discrimination was achieved between different T cell subtypes.

Donors each contributed one blood sample measuring around 2.5 ml. After skipping T cell sorting, the authors isolated total RNA from whole blood. This CDR3 region has 17 residues. Germline CDR1 SGHKS, CDR2 YYEKEE (reference sequence). With regard to this clonotype: Antigen specificity is unknown.

Approximately 3.5 ug of total RNA went into each TCR library. TCRdb re-called the 5' RACE reads; one entry per CDR3 protein, DNA not given. The sample table includes 150,000 to 200,000 distinct CDR3 sequences. The V call is TRBV5-5, the J call TRBJ2-3; TCRdb selects TRBD1, and the lack of DNA leaves this call unchecked. The sequencing input was blood. The TCR comes from a human donor with ulcerative colitis or Crohn's disease, or a healthy co-twin of an affected twin (not recorded which). The CDR3: CASSLVFRDAGTDTQYF.